The 31 T cell receptor beta chains in this list originate from one sample, sequenced in a study of T-cell reconstitution after alpha-beta-depleted transplantation in children. Construction of the TCRbeta library involved unique molecular identifiers. TCRdb processed the PCR reads anew with MiXCR; each CDR3 protein has one entry. The sample holds approximately 350,000 distinct CDR3 sequences, about 14% seen once. Sequenced material: PBMCs, taken from the stem cell graft. The receptors were sampled from a human donor who donated a stem cell graft to a child with Fanconi anemia.

This chain joins TRBV11-2 and TRBJ1-4; 9 positions agree with TRBD1. CDR3 length equals 15 residues. Trimming at V came to 0 bases and at J to 7 bases, leaving 3 bases not matched to a gene. Germline CDR1 is SGHAT and CDR2 is FQNNGV. CDR3 DNA: TGTGCCAGCAGCTTAGATCTACAGGGGGCTGAAAAACTGTTTTTT. Encoded protein: CASSLDLQGAEKLFF.

This clonotype was detected a few times. The J gene is TRBJ1-4, the V gene TRBV4-3, with a weak D call TRBD1 (5 bases). CDR3 length: 16 amino acids. Germline CDR1 is LGHNA and CDR2 is YSLEER. Trimming pared 0 bases from V and 7 bases from J, leaving 15 bases between. CDR3 coding DNA: TGCGCCAGCAGCCAAGATCCAGGGCACATGGCTGAAAAACTGTTTTTT. Translating gives CASSQDPGHMAEKLFF.

In its sample, this clonotype was seen a few times. The chain uses TRBV6-1 and TRBJ1-1; D gene uncertain. The CDR3 length is 15 residues. V was clipped by 7 bases and J by 2 bases, with 17 bases between them. Germline CDR1 and CDR2: MNHNS and SASEGT. CDR3 sequence (DNA): TGTGCCAGCATTGTAGCCTCTACCTTCAACACTGAAGCTTTCTTT. Translating gives CASIVASTFNTEAFF.

J is TRBJ1-1 and V is TRBV5-6, with 8 bases aligning to TRBD1. The CDR3 contains 17 residues. Germline values: CDR1 SGHDT, CDR2 YYEEEE. V was clipped by 0 bases and J by 1 base; unmatched bases: 8. This CDR3 reads CASSLVGQGRENTEAFF. In nucleotides, the CDR3 is TGTGCCAGCAGCTTGGTTGGACAGGGAAGGGAGAACACTGAAGCTTTCTTT.

The sample holds a few counts of this clonotype. This sequence joins TRBV12-3 or TRBV12-4 and TRBJ2-3, with D perhaps TRBD1 (6 bases). The germline V and J ends were trimmed by 4 bases and 4 bases, with 24 bases remaining between them. This CDR3 has 18 residues. CDR3 sequence (DNA): TGTGCCAGCAGTTCCCCGGCCCCTGGCAGGGGACGATCAGATACGCAGTATTTT. As protein: CASSSPAPGRGRSDTQYF.

In this sample, this clonotype turned up many times. The gene calls are TRBV9 and TRBJ2-1; no firm D call. Germline V gene lookup returns CDR1 SGDLS and CDR2 YYNGEE. The CDR3 sequence is 16 residues long. V lost 2 bases and J 0 bases, leaving 12 bases between the germline ends. The CDR3 DNA reads TGTGCCAGCAGCGTCTCTAGTCTGAGCTCCTACAATGAGCAGTTCTTC. This translates into CASSVSSLSSYNEQFF.

This clonotype was seen many times. J is TRBJ2-3 and V is TRBV12-3 or TRBV12-4, with D possibly called TRBD1 or TRBD2 (6 bases each). The CDR3 covers 15 residues. V lost 6 bases and J lost 3, with 16 bases in between. CDR3 in amino acids: CASSPRGDGTDTQYF. The CDR3 DNA sequence: TGTGCCAGCAGCCCTAGGGGGGATGGGACAGATACGCAGTATTTT.

Only a few counts were recorded for this clonotype. J is TRBJ1-1 and V is TRBV10-3; 7 positions match TRBD1. The ends lost 4 bases at V and 6 bases at J; junction bases unmatched: 8. Germline lookup yields CDR1 ENHRY and CDR2 SYGVKD. The CDR3 extends over 14 amino acids. CDR3 in amino acids: CAISGRQGTPEAFF. The CDR3 nucleotides are TGTGCCATCAGTGGACGACAGGGAACGCCTGAAGCTTTCTTT.

Comments on this clonotype: The germline gene is not matched at one end of the junction; a read error may be the cause. The rearrangement joins TRBV14 to TRBJ2-7; no reliable D call. CDR1 SGHDN and CDR2 FVKESK come from the germline V gene. This CDR3 spans 14 amino acids. CDR3 sequence reads: CASSPRTLSSEQYF. CDR3 in DNA: TGTGCCAGCAGCCCCCGGACCCTCTCCTCCGAGCAGTACTTC.

This clonotype was counted many times. The V gene is TRBV9, the J gene TRBJ2-1; either TRBD1 or TRBD2 may fit D (5 bases each). Germline-derived CDR1 and CDR2 are SGDLS and YYNGEE. Trimming cost V 3 bases and J 8 bases, with 24 bases left between them. There are 17 residues in the CDR3. This CDR3 reads CASSATGREELNHEQFF. The CDR3 coding sequence is TGTGCCAGCAGCGCGACGGGACGGGAAGAGCTGAACCATGAGCAGTTCTTC. The full variable domain, rest sourced from reference TRBV9 and TRBJ2-1, is DSGVTQTPKHLITATGQRVTLRCSPRSGDLSVYWYQQSLDQGLQFLIQYYNGEERAKGNILERFSAQQFPDLHSELNLSSLELGDSALYFCASSATGREELNHEQFFGPGTRLTVL.

There are a few counts of this clonotype. V and J are TRBV5-6 and TRBJ1-1, with D possibly being TRBD1 (5 bases). The V end was cut by 1 base, the J end by 8 bases, with 15 bases between. This CDR3 comprises 14 residues. CDR1 is SGHDT and CDR2 is YYEEEE in the germline V gene. CDR3 loop: CASSLLAQVTEAFF. CDR3 nucleotides: TGTGCCAGCAGCTTGTTGGCACAGGTGACCGAAGCTTTCTTT.

The chain combines TRBV5-1 with TRBJ2-7; 10 nucleotides match TRBD1. Trimming at V came to 3 bases and at J to 5 bases, leaving 5 bases not matched to a gene. CDR1 and CDR2 from the germline V gene are SGHRS and YFSETQ. The CDR3 covers 14 residues. The CDR3 loop reads CASSSGQGFHEQYF. CDR3 sequence (DNA): TGCGCCAGCAGCTCGGGACAGGGGTTCCACGAGCAGTACTTC.

This clonotype has only a few counts. The chain joins TRBV7-2 to TRBJ2-1; TRBD2 aligns across 7 bases. V dropped 5 bases and J dropped 4; count of bases not matched to a gene: 8. CDR3 size: 15 residues. Germline CDR1 reads SGHTA; CDR2 reads FQGNSA. As DNA, the CDR3 is TGTGCCAGCAGCCTCTTCGGCGGGGGTTACAATGAGCAGTTCTTC. This sequence encodes CASSLFGGGYNEQFF.

This chain connects TRBV6-5 to TRBJ1-2; D remains ambiguous. V lost 0 bases to trimming and J lost 4 bases, with 15 bases between them. The V gene's germline CDR1 is MNHEY and CDR2 SVGAGI. The CDR3 is 16 residues long. The CDR3 spells CASSYSSTQGGYGYTF. CDR3 nucleotides: TGTGCCAGCAGTTACTCATCAACACAAGGAGGCTATGGCTACACCTTC.

The table lists this clonotype with many counts. The chain carries TRBV15 and TRBJ2-1; 10 bases align to TRBD2. Germline V gene data show CDR1 as LNHNV and CDR2 as YYDKDF (reference sequence). Germline trimming cut 0 bases from V and 8 bases from J; bases unmatched to any gene: 13. The CDR3 is 18 amino acids. The CDR3 spells CATSRDLAGATTFYEQFF. CDR3 sequence (DNA): TGTGCCACCAGCAGAGATCTAGCGGGGGCCACTACATTCTATGAGCAGTTCTTC.

This clonotype has a count of ten or more. This chain uses TRBV7-2 with TRBJ1-1, with D unclear. This CDR3 spans 13 amino acids. Germline CDR1 reads SGHTA; CDR2 reads FQGNSA. With 3 bases removed from V and 3 bases from J, the gap between germline ends came to 8 bases. CDR3 region: CASSFSPYTEAFF. The CDR3 nucleotides are TGTGCCAGCAGCTTTTCGCCATACACTGAAGCTTTCTTT.

This clonotype was counted many times. This CDR3 reads CASSAVRAGNEQFF. The CDR3 nucleotides are TGTGCCAGCAGTGCCGTAAGGGCAGGGAATGAGCAGTTCTTC. The chain combines TRBV6-1 with TRBJ2-1; D may be TRBD1 (5 bases). The CDR3 extends over 14 amino acids. Trimming took off 4 bases at V and 7 bases at J, with 14 bases between the two ends. Germline-derived CDR1 and CDR2 are MNHNS and SASEGT.

The chain joins TRBV5-1 to TRBJ1-5; D ambiguous. V was pared by 2 bases and J by 6 bases, with 12 bases between. The CDR3 spans 14 residues. Germline CDR1 SGHRS, CDR2 YFSETQ. Here the CDR3 DNA reads TGCGCCAGCAGCTTCCAGGAGGGCGGTCAGCCCCAGCATTTT. It is translated as CASSFQEGGQPQHF. The full variable domain, completed using reference TRBV5-1 and TRBJ1-5, is KAGVTQTPRYLIKTRGQQVTLSCSPISGHRSVSWYQQTPGQGLQFLFEYFSETQRNKGNFPGRFSGRQFSNSRSEMNVSTLELGDSALYLCASSFQEGGQPQHFGDGTRLSIL.

The chain couples TRBV24-1 to TRBJ2-5; a weak D match, TRBD1 (6 bases). The V gene's germline CDR1 is KGHDR and CDR2 SFDVKD. V shed 5 bases and J shed 4 bases, with 16 bases lying between them. The CDR3 has 15 amino acids. The CDR3 region has the DNA TGTGCCACCAGTGCCACGACAGGAGCCGGAGAGACCCAGTACTTC. As protein: CATSATTGAGETQYF.

This clonotype was observed a handful of times. The chain recombines TRBV28 with TRBJ1-4; TRBD1 agrees at 8 bases. Germline-derived CDR1 and CDR2 are MDHEN and SYDVKM. V was clipped by 6 bases and J by 7 bases; unmatched bases: 7. CDR3 length: 14 amino acids. The CDR3 sequence is CASSLTGVTEKLFF. As DNA, the CDR3 is TGTGCCAGCAGCCTGACAGGGGTAACTGAAAAACTGTTTTTT.

CDR3 bases: TGTGCCAGCAGCGCCGGGGGGGTAGGGAATGCTGAAGCTTTCTTT. It is translated as CASSAGGVGNAEAFF. The rearrangement joins TRBV7-3 to TRBJ1-1; TRBD1 might be the D (5 bases). CDR3 length: 15 residues. Germline values: CDR1 SGHTA, CDR2 FQGTGA. V was trimmed by 5 bases and J by 6 bases, leaving 19 bases between them.

The gene calls are TRBV12-3 or TRBV12-4 and TRBJ2-1; D is unresolved. The V end lost 3 bases, the J end lost 3 bases, and 12 bases lay between the germline ends. The CDR3 is 15 residues long. The CDR3 coding sequence is TGTGCCAGCAGTTTTAACGACGGCTTCTACAATGAGCAGTTCTTC. Translation: CASSFNDGFYNEQFF.

This clonotype was counted a few times. The rearrangement joins TRBV27 to TRBJ1-5, with a possible D match to TRBD1 (5 bases). CDR1 is MNHEY, CDR2 SMNVEV, per germline (reference sequence). Trimming pared 6 bases from V and 7 bases from J, leaving 13 bases between. This CDR3 region has 13 residues. The CDR3 region is CASSQGVGQPQHF. CDR3 coding DNA: TGTGCCAGCAGCCAAGGGGTAGGGCAGCCCCAGCATTTT.

This clonotype was detected many times. V gene TRBV29-1 combines with J gene TRBJ1-2; D not resolved. Germline values: CDR1 SQVTM, CDR2 ANQGSEA. V was shortened by 5 bases and J by 8 bases, with 18 bases between the two germline ends. The CDR3 is made up of 13 amino acids. The CDR3 sequence: CSVSAQKIMGYTF. The CDR3 coding sequence is TGCAGCGTTTCGGCTCAAAAAATTATGGGCTACACCTTC.

The table lists this clonotype with many counts. The chain couples TRBV5-1 to TRBJ2-1; tentatively, D is TRBD1 (5 bases). The CDR3 is 13 residues long. Germline-derived CDR1 and CDR2 are SGHRS and YFSETQ. V lost 4 bases and J lost 9, with 14 bases in between. The CDR3 spells CASSLGPEGEQFF. Written as DNA, the CDR3 is TGCGCCAGCAGCCTGGGGCCCGAAGGTGAGCAGTTCTTC.

The chain has TRBV6-5 and TRBJ2-5, with 10 bases matching TRBD2. The V gene's germline CDR1 is MNHEY and CDR2 SVGAGI. The CDR3 has 15 residues. V lost 2 bases, J lost 2 bases, and 2 bases stayed unmatched. This chain's CDR3 is CASSYQLAGQETQYF. CDR3 nucleotides: TGTGCCAGCAGTTACCAACTAGCGGGGCAAGAGACCCAGTACTTC.

This clonotype has just a few counts. The rearrangement uses TRBV9 and TRBJ1-1; D is uncertain. Germline loops: CDR1 SGDLS, CDR2 YYNGEE. The CDR3 is made up of 13 amino acids. V was clipped by 0 bases and J by 7 bases, with 10 bases between them. This CDR3 is CASSVGPYSEAFF. CDR3 sequence (DNA): TGTGCCAGCAGCGTAGGCCCATACAGTGAAGCTTTCTTT.

This clonotype was recorded a few times. This chain connects TRBV5-1 to TRBJ1-1; TRBD1 matches at 7 bases. Germline V CDR1 and CDR2: SGHRS, YFSETQ. The CDR3 totals 16 residues. The trim removed 0 bases at V and 3 bases at J, leaving 8 bases unmatched. CDR3 bases: TGCGCCAGCAGCTTGGATTTAGGGGGCGGACACACTGAAGCTTTCTTT. Its translation is CASSLDLGGGHTEAFF.

The CDR3 region is CASRRVPTPNLSNEQFF. The CDR3 DNA reads as TGCGCCAGCAGGCGGGTCCCAACTCCTAATCTCAGCAATGAGCAGTTCTTC. The chain employs TRBV5-1 and TRBJ2-1, with D maybe TRBD2 (5 bases). The CDR3 consists of 17 residues. V gave up 5 bases and J gave up 6 bases, with 24 bases separating them. Looked up from germline, CDR1 is SGHRS and CDR2 is YFSETQ.

This clonotype has at least ten counts. The rearrangement links TRBV6-5 to TRBJ1-1; weak D call: TRBD1 (5 bases). V lost 4 bases, J lost 8 bases, and 11 bases lay in between. This CDR3 has 12 amino acids. Germline loops: CDR1 MNHEY, CDR2 SVGAGI. CDR3 region: CASSSPGGEAFF. For the CDR3, the DNA is TGTGCCAGCAGTTCCCCGGGGGGGGAAGCTTTCTTT.

Here the CDR3 reads CASSWENRVYEQYF. CDR3 in DNA: TGCGCCAGCAGCTGGGAAAACAGGGTCTACGAGCAGTACTTC. The chain combines TRBV5-1 with TRBJ2-7, with D possibly matching TRBD1 (6 bases). The CDR3 is 14 residues long. V lost 3 bases, J lost 3 bases, and 13 bases lay in between. Germline-derived CDR1 and CDR2 are SGHRS and YFSETQ.